What follows are 15 T cell receptor beta chains derived from one specimen sequenced in a study of blood T cell repertoires in COVID-19. TCRdb's copy holds only in-frame clones and misses some; the assay was immunoSEQ multiplex PCR. Here the sample spans over 130,000 clones, roughly 85% being singletons. The sequenced material came from PBMCs or T cells enriched from blood (not recorded which). All receptors derive from a woman between 50 and 59 years old who had recovered from COVID-19.

The chain carries TRBV2 and TRBJ1-5, with D tentatively TRBD1 (6 bases). V lost 3 bases and J lost 4, with 10 bases in between. Germline assignment: CDR1 SNHLY and CDR2 FYNNEI. The CDR3 is 14 amino acids. In DNA, the CDR3 is TGTGCCAGCAGTGAGCCAGGGGTTAATCAGCCCCAGCATTTT. Translated, it gives CASSEPGVNQPQHF. The full variable domain, with the rest looked up from reference TRBV2 and TRBJ1-5, is EPEVTQTPSHQVTQMGQEVILRCVPISNHLYFYWYRQILGQKVEFLVSFYNNEISEKSEIFDDQFSVERPDGSNFTLKIRSTKLEDSAMYFCASSEPGVNQPQHFGDGTRLSIL.

This clone was counted many times. The chain joins TRBV2 to TRBJ2-7; TRBD1 matches at 11 bases. The trim removed 0 bases at V and 7 bases at J, leaving 11 bases unmatched. Germline CDR1 reads SNHLY; CDR2 reads FYNNEI. CDR3 size: 17 residues. As DNA, the CDR3 is TGTGCCAGCAGTGAAGCGCTTCTGGGGACAGGGGGACGGGAGCAGTACTTC. This gives the protein CASSEALLGTGGREQYF.

The CDR3 bases are TGTGCCAGTAGCGACAGGAGCTCCTATAATTCACCCCTCCACTTT. As protein: CASSDRSSYNSPLHF. The V gene is TRBV19, the J gene TRBJ1-6; TRBD1 is a possible D gene (6 bases). The V end was cut by 6 bases, the J end by 0 bases, with 9 bases between. CDR1 and CDR2 (germline): LNHDA, SQIVND (reference sequence). The CDR3 runs to 15 residues. The variable domain in full, completed from reference TRBV19 and TRBJ1-6, reads DGGITQSPKYLFRKEGQNVTLSCEQNLNHDAMYWYRQDPGQGLRLIYYSQIVNDFQKGDIAEGYSVSREKKESFPLTVTSAQKNPTAFYLCASSDRSSYNSPLHFGNGTRLTVT.

This chain links TRBV5-1 with TRBJ2-3; tentative D call: TRBD2 (6 bases). Between the trimmed V and J ends, which lost 7 bases and 0 bases, there was a span of 12 bases. Germline CDR1 and CDR2: SGHRS and YFSETQ. The CDR3 runs 14 residues. The CDR3: CASVAGSSTDTQYF. The DNA for the CDR3 is TGCGCCAGCGTTGCGGGGAGTAGCACAGATACGCAGTATTTT.

This CDR3 is CASSEGHLNTEAFF. The CDR3 nucleotides are TGTGCCAGCAGCGAGGGACACCTGAACACTGAAGCTTTCTTT. The rearrangement links TRBV7-9 to TRBJ1-1; a possible D gene is TRBD1 (6 bases). Trimming removed 5 bases from V and 0 bases from J, with 10 bases in between. Germline lookup yields CDR1 SEHNR and CDR2 FQNEAQ (reference sequence). The CDR3 sequence is 14 residues long.

This clone was seen only a few times. The chain couples TRBV5-4 to TRBJ2-6, with 7 bases lining up with TRBD1. The CDR3 length is 17 residues. Germline V gives CDR1 SGHNT, CDR2 YYREEE (reference sequence). With V trimmed by 4 bases and J by 2 bases, 9 bases remained unmatched. The CDR3 protein is CASSPTSRGPGANVLTF. The CDR3 DNA reads TGTGCCAGCAGCCCTACGTCTAGGGGGCCTGGGGCCAACGTCCTGACTTTC.

This clone turned up a few times. The chain employs TRBV19 and TRBJ1-5; D is unclear. Trimming removed 6 bases at V and 6 bases at J, with 15 bases between. Germline V gives CDR1 LNHDA, CDR2 SQIVND (reference sequence). This CDR3 is built from 14 residues. The DNA of the CDR3 is TGTGCCAGTAGCTATGGAGGGATTGGTCAGCCCCAGCATTTT. This encodes CASSYGGIGQPQHF.

This clone was observed a few times. This sequence joins TRBV24-1 and TRBJ2-7; 11 bases match TRBD1. Germline V lookup: CDR1 KGHDR, CDR2 SFDVKD. CDR3 size: 16 residues. The junction had 5 bases not matched to a gene; V was cut back by 3 bases and J by 2 bases. DNA of the CDR3: TGTGCCACCAGTGATCGCGGACAGGGGGCTCCCTACGAGCAGTACTTC. This gives the protein CATSDRGQGAPYEQYF.

The chain links TRBV7-2 to TRBJ1-1, with unresolved D. This CDR3 has 14 amino acids. Germline loops: CDR1 SGHTA, CDR2 FQGNSA. Trimming stripped 4 bases from V and 5 bases from J, with 14 bases between. This chain's CDR3 is CASSSHYLRTEAFF. CDR3 sequence (DNA): TGTGCCAGCAGCTCCCATTACCTGAGGACTGAAGCTTTCTTT.

This clone is medium-sized within its sample. The CDR3 bases are TGTGCCACCAGTGACCACCCGCCGGACAGGGTGACCGGGGAGCTGTTTTTT. Translated, it gives CATSDHPPDRVTGELFF. The V and J genes are TRBV24-1 and TRBJ2-2, with 8 bases that match TRBD1. Germline V gene sequence: CDR1 KGHDR, CDR2 SFDVKD. The CDR3 covers 17 residues. The junction had 11 bases not matched to a gene; V was cut back by 4 bases and J by 5 bases.

The V and J genes are TRBV28 and TRBJ2-1, with 13 bases aligning to TRBD2. Germline CDR1 reads MDHEN; CDR2 reads SYDVKM. J was trimmed by 8 bases and V by 4 bases; bases with no gene match: 5. This CDR3 is 15 amino acids long. CDR3 coding DNA: TGTGCCAGCAGTTCACCAGGACTAGCGGGAGATGAGCAGTTCTTC. Translating it yields CASSSPGLAGDEQFF.

The table lists this clone with a count of one. The CDR3 region has the DNA TGTGCCACCTTTACCGGACTAGCAACTCTCCCGCAGTATTTT. As protein: CATFTGLATLPQYF. This chain joins TRBV10-3 and TRBJ2-3; 8 positions agree with TRBD2. Germline CDR1 is ENHRY and CDR2 is SYGVKD. Trimming removed 10 bases from V and 10 bases from J; junction bases left unmatched: 16. This CDR3 comprises 14 residues.

The chain carries TRBV7-9 and TRBJ2-7; a possible D gene is TRBD1 (6 bases). CDR1 and CDR2 from the germline V gene are SEHNR and FQNEAQ (reference sequence). CDR3 length equals 15 residues. Trimming pared 6 bases from V and 2 bases from J, leaving 17 bases between. In nucleotides, the CDR3 is TGTGCCAGCAGTCTCAACCGGGACATTCCCTACGAGCAGTACTTC. This encodes CASSLNRDIPYEQYF.

DNA of the CDR3: TGTGCCAGCAGCGCGACCAGGGTTAACTATGGCTACACCTTC. Protein product: CASSATRVNYGYTF. V and J are TRBV7-9 and TRBJ1-2, with a possible D match to TRBD1 (5 bases). V was clipped by 5 bases and J by 1 base, with 11 bases between them. This CDR3 is 14 amino acids long. In germline, CDR1 is SEHNR, CDR2 FQNEAQ (reference sequence).

J is TRBJ2-7 and V is TRBV18; no reliable D call. Trimming took 0 bases from V and 0 from J, leaving 9 bases between them. Germline loops: CDR1 KGHSH, CDR2 LQKENI. CDR3 length: 15 residues. CDR3 protein: CASSPPGRSSYEQYF. The CDR3 DNA sequence: TGTGCCAGCTCACCACCTGGCCGTTCCTCCTACGAGCAGTACTTC.